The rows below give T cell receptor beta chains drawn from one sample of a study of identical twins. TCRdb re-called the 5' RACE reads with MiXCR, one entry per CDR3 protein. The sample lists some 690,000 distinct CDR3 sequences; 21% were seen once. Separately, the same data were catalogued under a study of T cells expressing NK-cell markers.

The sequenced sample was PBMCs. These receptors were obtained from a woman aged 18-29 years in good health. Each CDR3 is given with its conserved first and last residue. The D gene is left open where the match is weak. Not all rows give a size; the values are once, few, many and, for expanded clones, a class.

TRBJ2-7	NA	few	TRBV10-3	TGTGCCATCAGTGATACGGGGGACAGACTGTACGAGCAGTACTTC	CAISDTGDRLYEQYF
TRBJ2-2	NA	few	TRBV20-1	TGCAGTGCAACGATCCTCCCCACCGGGGAGCTGTTTTTT	CSATILPTGELFF
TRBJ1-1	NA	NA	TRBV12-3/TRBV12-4	TGTGCCAGCAGTTATACCACAGTGAACACTGAAGCTTTCTTT	CASSYTTVNTEAFF
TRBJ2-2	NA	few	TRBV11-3	TGTGCCAGCCAGCAGGGCTTTAACACCGGGGAGCTGTTTTTT	CASQQGFNTGELFF
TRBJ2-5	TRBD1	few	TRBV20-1	TGCAGTGCTACAATGATGGGGGGGACAGGGCGCCAAGAGACCCAGTACTTC	CSATMMGGTGRQETQYF
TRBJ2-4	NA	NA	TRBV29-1	TGCAGCGTTGAAGAGGCCGGGACGCACATTCAGTACTTC	CSVEEAGTHIQYF
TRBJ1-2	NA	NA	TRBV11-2	TGTGCCAGCAGTTCGGGTATCGGCTACACCTTC	CASSSGIGYTF
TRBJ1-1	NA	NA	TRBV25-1	TGTGCCAGCAGATCCGACGTTATCGCTGAAGCTTTCTTT	CASRSDVIAEAFF
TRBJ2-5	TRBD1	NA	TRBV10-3	TGTGCCATCAGTGGGGGACAGGGGAAAGAGACCCAGTACTTC	CAISGGQGKETQYF
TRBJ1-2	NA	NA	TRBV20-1	TGCAGTGCGCAAAAGACAGTGACGGTCTCGGGCTACACCTTC	CSAQKTVTVSGYTF
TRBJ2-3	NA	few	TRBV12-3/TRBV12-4	TGTGCCAGCAGCCCCCGGGGGATGGGCACAGATACGCAGTATTTT	CASSPRGMGTDTQYF
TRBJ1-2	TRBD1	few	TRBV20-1	TGCAGTGCCTCCGGGACAGGGGGCTACGGCTACACCTTC	CSASGTGGYGYTF
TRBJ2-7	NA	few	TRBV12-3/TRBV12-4	TGTGCCAGCAGTTCGTCACAAATACACGACGAGCAGTACTTC	CASSSSQIHDEQYF
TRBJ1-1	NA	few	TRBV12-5	TGTGCTAGTGGTCTAGGAGGACAGCTAGCTCCCGGAGGAGCTTTCTTT	CASGLGGQLAPGGAFF
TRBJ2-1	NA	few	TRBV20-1	TGCAGTGCTAGAGATGGAGGGGGCTACAATGAGCAGTTCTTC	CSARDGGGYNEQFF
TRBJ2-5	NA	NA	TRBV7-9	TGTGCCAGCGTAAACAGGCAAGAGACCCAGTACTTC	CASVNRQETQYF
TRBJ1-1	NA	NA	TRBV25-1	TGTGCCAGCGGGGGGACCTACACTGAAGCTTTCTTT	CASGGTYTEAFF
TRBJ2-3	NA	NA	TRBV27	TGTGCCAGCAGTTTATTCAACAGAAACACAGATACGCAGTATTTT	CASSLFNRNTDTQYF
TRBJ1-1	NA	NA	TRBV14	TGTGCCAGCAGCACTCAGGGAGGCGCTGAAGCTTTCTTT	CASSTQGGAEAFF
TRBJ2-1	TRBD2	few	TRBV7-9	TGTGCCAGCAGCACTCGGGACTACCTGGCGGCTGAGCAGTTCTTC	CASSTRDYLAAEQFF
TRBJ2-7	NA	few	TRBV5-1	TGCGCCAGCAGCTTTACCCCGCCCTACGAGCAGTACTTC	CASSFTPPYEQYF
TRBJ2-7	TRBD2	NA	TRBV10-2	TGCGCCAGCCATCCTAGCGGGGGCTACTACGAGCAGTACTTC	CASHPSGGYYEQYF
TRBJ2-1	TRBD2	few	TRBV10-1	TGCGCCAGCAGTGACAGCGGGGGGAACAATGAGCAGTTCTTC	CASSDSGGNNEQFF
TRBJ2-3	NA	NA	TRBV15	TGTGCCACCAGCGGGGATAGCACAGATACGCAGTATTTT	CATSGDSTDTQYF
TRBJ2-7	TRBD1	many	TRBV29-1	TGCAGCGCCGGACAGGATTACGAGCAGTACTTC	CSAGQDYEQYF
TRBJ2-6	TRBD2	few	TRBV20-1	TGCAGTGCTAGAGATCGGGAGGCTGGGGCCAACGTCCTGACTTTC	CSARDREAGANVLTF
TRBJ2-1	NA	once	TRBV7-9	TGTGCCAGCAGCTTACCTGAGGTCAAGCAGTTCTTC	CASSLPEVKQFF
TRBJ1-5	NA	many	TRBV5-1	TGCGCCAGCAGCTTGGATGGGTTCAGCAATCAGCCCCAGCATTTT	CASSLDGFSNQPQHF
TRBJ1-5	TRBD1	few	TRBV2	TGTGCCAGCAGGGGGTGGGACAGGGCAGAGCCCCAGCATTTT	CASRGWDRAEPQHF
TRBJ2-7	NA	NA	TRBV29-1	TGCAGCGTCCAGGACCGAGAATTCTACGAGCAGTACTTC	CSVQDREFYEQYF